This entry lists 9 T cell receptor beta chains sequenced from one sample in a study of Ad26.COV2.S vaccination and SARS-CoV-2 variants. The table came from immunoSEQ multiplex PCR; TCRdb's copy has only in-frame clones and leaves some out. The data show 510,000 or so clones, roughly 85% seen once. The treatment: around 19 received Ad26.COV2.S at low or high dose, single or two shots; about 5 received placebo; per-sample allocation not given. The study sampled participants on day 63 after the first vaccine or placebo injection. Sequenced here: peripheral blood, sampled in a trial of Ad26.COV2.S vaccine versus placebo. The receptors derive from a person between 18 and 60 years old who received the Ad26.COV2.S COVID-19 vaccine or a placebo.

The rearrangement links TRBV5-1 to TRBJ2-5; D perhaps matches TRBD2 (7 bases). The V end was cut by 4 bases, the J end by 5 bases, with 18 bases between. Germline loops: CDR1 SGHRS, CDR2 YFSETQ. This CDR3 contains 15 residues. Written as DNA, the CDR3 is TGCGCCAGCAGCCCGACCGGGGGGCTAAGGGAGACCCAGTACTTC. As protein: CASSPTGGLRETQYF.

V gene TRBV19 combines with J gene TRBJ2-2; D unresolved. The CDR3 is 15 amino acids. V dropped 5 bases and J dropped 5 bases, with 15 bases sitting between them. CDR1 is LNHDA and CDR2 is SQIVND in the germline V gene (reference sequence). In DNA, the CDR3 is TGTGCCAGTAGTGCCACGTGGGTGTATACCGGGGAGCTGTTTTTT. This gives the protein CASSATWVYTGELFF.

The chain has TRBV16 and TRBJ1-1; D gene uncertain. The CDR3 covers 15 residues. Per germline, CDR1 KGHSY and CDR2 FQNENV. Trimming took off 0 bases at V and 1 base at J, with 9 bases between the two ends. The DNA for the CDR3 is TGTGCCAGCAGCCAATCCTTAGGGAGGAACACTGAAGCTTTCTTT. This encodes CASSQSLGRNTEAFF.

This chain links TRBV7-2 with TRBJ2-5; the D gene is possibly TRBD2 (6 bases). V lost 7 bases to trimming and J lost 5 bases, with 20 bases between them. CDR1 and CDR2 from the germline V gene are SGHTA and FQGNSA. CDR3 length: 15 amino acids. The CDR3 is CASTPGLPEAETQYF. Written as DNA, the CDR3 is TGTGCCAGCACACCGGGACTCCCAGAGGCGGAGACCCAGTACTTC.

The chain uses TRBV2 and TRBJ2-7, with TRBD1 as a possible D gene (6 bases). Trimming took 3 bases from V and 0 from J, leaving 15 bases between them. CDR3 length: 16 amino acids. Germline V gives CDR1 SNHLY, CDR2 FYNNEI. The CDR3 DNA follows: TGTGCCAGCAGTGACCCGACAGGCCCGAGCTCCTACGAGCAGTACTTC. This translates into CASSDPTGPSSYEQYF.

A single count supports this clone. The chain recombines TRBV7-2 with TRBJ2-3; 8 positions agree with TRBD1. Trimming removed 1 base from V and 9 bases from J; junction bases left unmatched: 3. The germline gives CDR1 SGHTA, CDR2 FQGNSA. The length of the CDR3 is 13 residues. The CDR3 sequence is CASSLEAGGTQYF. The CDR3 nucleotides read TGTGCCAGCAGCTTAGAGGCAGGGGGCACGCAGTATTTT.

The CDR3 spells CASSQGVRDEQYF. As DNA, the CDR3 is TGTGCCAGCAGCCAAGGAGTAAGGGACGAGCAGTACTTC. The chain joins TRBV3-1 (or the pseudogene TRBV3-2) to TRBJ2-7; D not resolved. CDR3 length: 13 residues. CDR1 and CDR2 (germline): LGHDT, YNNKEL (reference sequence). The V end was cut by 1 base, the J end by 5 bases, with 9 bases between.

As to this clone: Other DNA sequences in this sample translate to the same CDR3. The chain links TRBV27 to TRBJ2-7, with D uncertain. Germline CDR1 and CDR2: MNHEY and SMNVEV (reference sequence). V was cut by 3 bases and J by 3 bases, with 3 bases left in between. CDR3 size: 11 residues. The CDR3 sequence: CASSFGYEQYF. CDR3 nucleotide sequence: TGTGCCAGCAGTTTCGGCTACGAGCAGTACTTC.

The genes are TRBV27 and TRBJ1-6, with 10 bases aligning to TRBD1. CDR3 length: 14 residues. CDR1 is MNHEY and CDR2 is SMNVEV in the germline V gene (reference sequence). V shed 6 bases and J 7 bases; nucleotides not matched to a gene: 3. As DNA, the CDR3 is TGTGCCAGCAGGGGACAGGGGCGCAATTCACCCCTCCACTTT. Protein: CASRGQGRNSPLHF.